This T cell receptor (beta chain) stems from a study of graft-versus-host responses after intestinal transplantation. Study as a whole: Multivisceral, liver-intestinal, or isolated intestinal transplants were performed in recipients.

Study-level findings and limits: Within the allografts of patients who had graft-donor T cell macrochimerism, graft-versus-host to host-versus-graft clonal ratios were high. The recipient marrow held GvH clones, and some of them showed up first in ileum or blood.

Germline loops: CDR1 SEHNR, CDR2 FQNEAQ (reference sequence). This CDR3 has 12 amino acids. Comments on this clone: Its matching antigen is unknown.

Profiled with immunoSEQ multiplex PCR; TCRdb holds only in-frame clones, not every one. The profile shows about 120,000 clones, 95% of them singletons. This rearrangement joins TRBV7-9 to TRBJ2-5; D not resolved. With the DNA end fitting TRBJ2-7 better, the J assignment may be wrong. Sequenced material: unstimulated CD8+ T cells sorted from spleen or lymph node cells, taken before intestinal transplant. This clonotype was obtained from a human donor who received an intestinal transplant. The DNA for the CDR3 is TGTGCCACTTACACGAGCTCCTACGAGCAGTACTTC. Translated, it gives CATYTSSYEQYF.